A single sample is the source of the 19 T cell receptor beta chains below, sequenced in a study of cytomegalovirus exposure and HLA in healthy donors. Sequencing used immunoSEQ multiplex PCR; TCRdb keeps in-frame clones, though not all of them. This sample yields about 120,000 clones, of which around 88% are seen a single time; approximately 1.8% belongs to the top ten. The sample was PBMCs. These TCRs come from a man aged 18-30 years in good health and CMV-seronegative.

The CDR3 region has the DNA TGCGCCAGCAGCTGGGAGGGGACAACTAATGAAAAACTGTTTTTT. Its protein is CASSWEGTTNEKLFF. The rearrangement links TRBV5-1 to TRBJ1-4; maybe TRBD1 (5 bases). Between the trimmed V and J ends, which lost 3 bases and 0 bases, there was a span of 9 bases. Per germline, CDR1 SGHRS and CDR2 YFSETQ. This CDR3 spans 15 amino acids.

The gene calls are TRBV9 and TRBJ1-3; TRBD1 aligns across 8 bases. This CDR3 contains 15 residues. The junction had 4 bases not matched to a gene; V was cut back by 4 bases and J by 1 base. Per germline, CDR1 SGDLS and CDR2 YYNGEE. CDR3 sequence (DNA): TGTGCCAGCAGCATCCAGGGGGCGTCTGGAAACACCATATATTTT. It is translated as CASSIQGASGNTIYF.

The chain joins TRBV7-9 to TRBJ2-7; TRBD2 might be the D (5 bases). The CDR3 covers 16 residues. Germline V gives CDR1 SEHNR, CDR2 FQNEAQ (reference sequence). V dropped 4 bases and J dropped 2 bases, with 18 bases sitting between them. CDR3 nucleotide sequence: TGTGCCAGCAGCTCTAGCAGTTCGCCGTACGCCTACGAGCAGTACTTC. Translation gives CASSSSSSPYAYEQYF.

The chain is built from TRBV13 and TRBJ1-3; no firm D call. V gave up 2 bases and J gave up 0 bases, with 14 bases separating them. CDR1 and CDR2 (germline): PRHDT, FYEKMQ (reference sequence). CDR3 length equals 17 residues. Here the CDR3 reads CASSLYGLRDSGNTIYF. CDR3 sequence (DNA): TGTGCCAGCAGCTTATATGGGCTTCGGGACTCTGGAAACACCATATATTTT. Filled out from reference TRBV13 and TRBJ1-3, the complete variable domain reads AAGVIQSPRHLIKEKRETATLKCYPIPRHDTVYWYQQGPGQDPQFLISFYEKMQSDKGSIPDRFSAQQFSDYHSELNMSSLELGDSALYFCASSLYGLRDSGNTIYFGEGSWLTVV.

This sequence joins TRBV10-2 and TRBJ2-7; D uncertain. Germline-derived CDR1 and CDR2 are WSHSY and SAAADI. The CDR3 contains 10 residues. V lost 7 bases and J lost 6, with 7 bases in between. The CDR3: CASICGEQYF. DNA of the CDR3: TGCGCCAGCATTTGCGGCGAGCAGTACTTC.

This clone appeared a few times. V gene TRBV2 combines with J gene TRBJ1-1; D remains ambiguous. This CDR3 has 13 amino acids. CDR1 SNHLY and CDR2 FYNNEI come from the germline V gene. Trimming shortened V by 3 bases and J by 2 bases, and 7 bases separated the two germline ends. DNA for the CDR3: TGTGCCAGCAGTGATCAGGAAAACACTGAAGCTTTCTTT. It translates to CASSDQENTEAFF.

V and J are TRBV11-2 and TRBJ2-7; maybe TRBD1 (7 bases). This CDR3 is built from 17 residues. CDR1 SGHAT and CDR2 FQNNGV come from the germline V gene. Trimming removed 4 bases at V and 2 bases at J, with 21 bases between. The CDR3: CASSSQGGGVSTYEQYF. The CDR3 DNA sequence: TGTGCCAGCAGCTCCCAGGGGGGCGGAGTTTCTACCTACGAGCAGTACTTC.

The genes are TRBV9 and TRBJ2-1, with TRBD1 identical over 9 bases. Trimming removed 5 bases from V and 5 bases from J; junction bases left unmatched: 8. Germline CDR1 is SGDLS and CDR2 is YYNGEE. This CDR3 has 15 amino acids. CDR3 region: CASREGQGPNNEQFF. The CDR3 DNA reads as TGTGCCAGCAGAGAGGGACAGGGACCTAACAATGAGCAGTTCTTC.

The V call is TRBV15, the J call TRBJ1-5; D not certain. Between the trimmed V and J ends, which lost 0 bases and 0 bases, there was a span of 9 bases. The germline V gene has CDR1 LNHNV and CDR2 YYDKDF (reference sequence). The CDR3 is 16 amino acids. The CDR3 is CATSRDTQYSNQPQHF. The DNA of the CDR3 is TGTGCCACCAGCAGAGATACACAGTATAGCAATCAGCCCCAGCATTTT.

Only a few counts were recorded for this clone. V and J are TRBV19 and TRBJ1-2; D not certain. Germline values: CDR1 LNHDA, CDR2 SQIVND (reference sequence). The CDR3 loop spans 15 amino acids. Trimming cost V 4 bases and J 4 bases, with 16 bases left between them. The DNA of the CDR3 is TGTGCCAGTAGTACCCCGGGAGAGAGAATCTATGGCTACACCTTC. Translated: CASSTPGERIYGYTF.

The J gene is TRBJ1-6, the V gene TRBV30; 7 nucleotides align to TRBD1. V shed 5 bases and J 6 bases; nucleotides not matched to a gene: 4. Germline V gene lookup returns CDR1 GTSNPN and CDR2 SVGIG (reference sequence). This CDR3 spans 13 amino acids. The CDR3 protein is CAWATGFNSPLHF. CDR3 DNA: TGTGCCTGGGCGACAGGGTTTAATTCACCCCTCCACTTT.

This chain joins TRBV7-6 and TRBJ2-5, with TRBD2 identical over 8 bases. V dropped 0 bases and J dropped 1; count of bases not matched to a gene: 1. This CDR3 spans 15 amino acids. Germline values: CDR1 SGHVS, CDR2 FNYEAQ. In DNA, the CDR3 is TGTGCCAGCAGCTTAGCTAGCGGGGTCCAAGAGACCCAGTACTTC. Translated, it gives CASSLASGVQETQYF.

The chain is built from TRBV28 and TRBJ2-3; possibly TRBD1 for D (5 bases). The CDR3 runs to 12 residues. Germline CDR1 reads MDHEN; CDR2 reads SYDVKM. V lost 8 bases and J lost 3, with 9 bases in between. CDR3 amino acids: CASSPGTDTQYF. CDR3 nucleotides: TGTGCCAGCTCCCCAGGGACAGATACGCAGTATTTT. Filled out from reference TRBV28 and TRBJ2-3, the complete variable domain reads DVKVTQSSRYLVKRTGEKVFLECVQDMDHENMFWYRQDPGLGLRLIYFSYDVKMKEKGDIPEGYSVSREKKERFSLILESASTNQTSMYLCASSPGTDTQYFGPGTRLTVL.

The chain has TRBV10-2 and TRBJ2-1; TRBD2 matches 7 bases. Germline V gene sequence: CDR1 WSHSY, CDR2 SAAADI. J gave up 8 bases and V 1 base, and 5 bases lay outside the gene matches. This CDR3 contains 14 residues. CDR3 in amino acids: CASSEWEGLHEQFF. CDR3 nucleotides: TGCGCCAGCAGTGAGTGGGAGGGCCTTCATGAGCAGTTCTTC.

CDR3 bases: TGTGCCAGCAGCTTGGGTATGGTATCCGGCAATGAGCAGTTCTTC. Encoded protein: CASSLGMVSGNEQFF. The V call is TRBV5-8, the J call TRBJ2-1; the D is unclear. The V end was cut by 0 bases, the J end by 6 bases, with 13 bases between. Germline CDR1 and CDR2: SGHTS and YDEGEE. The CDR3 sequence is 15 residues long.

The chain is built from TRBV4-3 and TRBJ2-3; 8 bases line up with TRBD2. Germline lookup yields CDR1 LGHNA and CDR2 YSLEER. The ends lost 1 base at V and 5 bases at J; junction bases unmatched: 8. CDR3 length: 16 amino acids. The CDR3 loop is CASSQVSGGDEDTQYF. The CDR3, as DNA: TGCGCCAGCAGCCAAGTTTCCGGGGGGGACGAAGATACGCAGTATTTT.

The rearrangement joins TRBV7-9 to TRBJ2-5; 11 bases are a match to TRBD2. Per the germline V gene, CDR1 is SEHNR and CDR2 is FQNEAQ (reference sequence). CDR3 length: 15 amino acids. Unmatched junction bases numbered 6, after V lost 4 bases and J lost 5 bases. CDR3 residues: CASSSGLADTETQYF. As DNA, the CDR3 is TGTGCCAGCAGCTCGGGACTAGCGGATACCGAGACCCAGTACTTC.

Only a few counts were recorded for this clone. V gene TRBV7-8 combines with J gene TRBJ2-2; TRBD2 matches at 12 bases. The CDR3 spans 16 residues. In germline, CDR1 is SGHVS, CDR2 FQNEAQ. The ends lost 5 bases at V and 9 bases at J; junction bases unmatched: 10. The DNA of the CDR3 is TGTGCCAGCAGCCCTGGACTAGCGGGGCCCCAGCGGGAGCTGTTTTTT. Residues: CASSPGLAGPQRELFF.

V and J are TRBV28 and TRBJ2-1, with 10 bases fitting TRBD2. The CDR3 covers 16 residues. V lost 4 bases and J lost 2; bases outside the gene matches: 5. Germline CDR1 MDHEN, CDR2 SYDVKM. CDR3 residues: CASSSPLAGAYNEQFF. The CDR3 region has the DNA TGTGCCAGCAGTTCACCCCTAGCGGGGGCCTACAATGAGCAGTTCTTC.